This TCR beta chain was obtained from a study of radiation and T cells in renal cell carcinoma. Germline CDR1 reads MDHEN; CDR2 reads SYDVKM. The CDR3 contains 13 residues. V gave up 3 bases and J gave up 0 bases, with 4 bases separating them. Time point meaning: baseline pretreatment blood. Indicated treatment: 15 Gy SBRT to primary tumor, nephrectomy 4 weeks later. Produced via immunoSEQ multiplex PCR; TCRdb's table is partial and in-frame only. This sample carries tens of thousands of clones, roughly four fifths of them seen once, and the ten largest clones take 5% to 6.5%. This clonotype was sampled from a man aged 55 to 69 with renal cell carcinoma. The V call is TRBV28, the J call TRBJ2-3; D unresolved. Sequenced material: blood, taken from a patient whose treatment included radiotherapy and nephrectomy. The CDR3 protein is CASSLVSTDTQYF. The CDR3 DNA follows: TGTGCCAGCAGTTTGGTGAGCACAGATACGCAGTATTTT.